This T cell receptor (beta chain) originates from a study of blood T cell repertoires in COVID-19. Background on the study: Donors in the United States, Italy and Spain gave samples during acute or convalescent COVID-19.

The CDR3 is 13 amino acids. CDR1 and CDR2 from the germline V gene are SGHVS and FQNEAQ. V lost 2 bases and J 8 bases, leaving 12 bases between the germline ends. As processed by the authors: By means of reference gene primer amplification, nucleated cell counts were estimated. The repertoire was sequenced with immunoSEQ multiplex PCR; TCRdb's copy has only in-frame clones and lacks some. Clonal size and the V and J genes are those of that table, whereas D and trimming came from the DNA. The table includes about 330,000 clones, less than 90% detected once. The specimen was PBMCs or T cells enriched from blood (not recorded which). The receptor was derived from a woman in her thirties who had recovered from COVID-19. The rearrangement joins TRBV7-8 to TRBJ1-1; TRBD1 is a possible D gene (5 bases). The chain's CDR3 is CASSLRGRREAFF. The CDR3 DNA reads TGTGCCAGCAGCTTACGGGGGAGAAGGGAAGCTTTCTTT. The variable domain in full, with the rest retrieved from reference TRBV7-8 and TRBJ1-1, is GAGVSQSPRYKVAKRGQDVALRCDPISGHVSLFWYQQALGQGPEFLTYFQNEAQLDKSGLPSDRFFAERPEGSVSTLKIQRTQQEDSAVYLCASSLRGRREAFFGQGTRLTVV.